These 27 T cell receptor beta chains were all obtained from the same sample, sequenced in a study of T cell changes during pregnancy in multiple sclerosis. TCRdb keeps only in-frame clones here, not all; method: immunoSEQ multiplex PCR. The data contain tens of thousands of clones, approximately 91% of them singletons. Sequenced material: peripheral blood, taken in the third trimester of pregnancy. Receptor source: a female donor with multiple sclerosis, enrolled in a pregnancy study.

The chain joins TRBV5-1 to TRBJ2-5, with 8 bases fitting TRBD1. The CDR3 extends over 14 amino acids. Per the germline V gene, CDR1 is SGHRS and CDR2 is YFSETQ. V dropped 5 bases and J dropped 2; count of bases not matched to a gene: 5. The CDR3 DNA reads TGCGCCAGCAGTCCTAGACAGGGGCAAGAGACCCAGTACTTC. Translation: CASSPRQGQETQYF.

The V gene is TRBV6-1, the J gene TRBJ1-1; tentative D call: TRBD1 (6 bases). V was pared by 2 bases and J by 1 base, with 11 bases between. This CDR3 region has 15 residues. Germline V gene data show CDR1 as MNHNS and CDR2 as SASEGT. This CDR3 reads CASSERQAPNTEAFF. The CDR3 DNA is TGTGCCAGCAGTGAAAGACAGGCACCGAACACTGAAGCTTTCTTT.

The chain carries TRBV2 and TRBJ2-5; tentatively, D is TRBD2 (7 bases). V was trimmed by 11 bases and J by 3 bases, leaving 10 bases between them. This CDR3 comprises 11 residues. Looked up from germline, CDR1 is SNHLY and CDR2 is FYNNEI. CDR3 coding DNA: TGTGCCGGGGGGGCCGAAGAGACCCAGTACTTC. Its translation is CAGGAEETQYF.

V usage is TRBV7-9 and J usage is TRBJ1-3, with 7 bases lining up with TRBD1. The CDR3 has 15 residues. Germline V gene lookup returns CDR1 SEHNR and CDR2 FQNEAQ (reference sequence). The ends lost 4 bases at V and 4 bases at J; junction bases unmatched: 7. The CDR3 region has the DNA TGTGCCAGCAGCTCAGGGGGGCCCTACGGAAACACCATATATTTT. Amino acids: CASSSGGPYGNTIYF. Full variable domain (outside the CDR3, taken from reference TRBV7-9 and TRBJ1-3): DTGVSQNPRHKITKRGQNVTFRCDPISEHNRLYWYRQTLGQGPEFLTYFQNEAQLEKSRLLSDRFSAERPKGSFSTLEIQRTEQGDSAMYLCASSSGGPYGNTIYFGEGSWLTVV.

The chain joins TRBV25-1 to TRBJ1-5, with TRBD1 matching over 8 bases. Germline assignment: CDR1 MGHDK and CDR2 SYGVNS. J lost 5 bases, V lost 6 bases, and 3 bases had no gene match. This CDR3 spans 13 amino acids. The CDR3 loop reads CASSVDRDQPQHF. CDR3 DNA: TGTGCCAGCAGCGTGGACAGGGATCAGCCCCAGCATTTT.

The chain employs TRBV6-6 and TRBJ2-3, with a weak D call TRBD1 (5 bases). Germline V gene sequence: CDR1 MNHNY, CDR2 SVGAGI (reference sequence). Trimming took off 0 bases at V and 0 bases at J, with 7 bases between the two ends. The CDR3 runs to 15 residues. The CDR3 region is CASSYSRGSTDTQYF. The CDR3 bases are TGTGCCAGCAGTTACTCAAGGGGTAGCACAGATACGCAGTATTTT.

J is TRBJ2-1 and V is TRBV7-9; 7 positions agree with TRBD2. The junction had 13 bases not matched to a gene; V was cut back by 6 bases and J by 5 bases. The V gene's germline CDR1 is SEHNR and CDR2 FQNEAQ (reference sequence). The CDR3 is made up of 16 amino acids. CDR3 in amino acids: CASRANWWRGNNEQFF. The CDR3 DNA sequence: TGTGCCAGCAGAGCCAACTGGTGGCGGGGGAACAATGAGCAGTTCTTC.

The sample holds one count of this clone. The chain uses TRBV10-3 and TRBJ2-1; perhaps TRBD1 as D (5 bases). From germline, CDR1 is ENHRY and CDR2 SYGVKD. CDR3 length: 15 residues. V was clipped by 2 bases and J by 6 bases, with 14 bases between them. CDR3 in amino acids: CAISEGAPYRNEQFF. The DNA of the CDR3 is TGTGCCATCAGTGAGGGGGCCCCCTATCGCAATGAGCAGTTCTTC.

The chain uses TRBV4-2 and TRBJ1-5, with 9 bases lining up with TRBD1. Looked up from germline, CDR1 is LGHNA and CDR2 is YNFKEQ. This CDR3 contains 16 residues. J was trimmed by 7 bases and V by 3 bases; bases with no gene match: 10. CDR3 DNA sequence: TGTGCCAGCAGCCAGGGGGACAGGGTACTCGGGCAGCCCCAGCATTTT. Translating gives CASSQGDRVLGQPQHF.

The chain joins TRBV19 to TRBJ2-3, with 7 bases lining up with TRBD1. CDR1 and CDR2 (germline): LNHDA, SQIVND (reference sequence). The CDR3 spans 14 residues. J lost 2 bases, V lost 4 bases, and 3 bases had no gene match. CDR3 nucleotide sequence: TGTGCCAGTAGTAACAGGGGTTTCACAGATACGCAGTATTTT. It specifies CASSNRGFTDTQYF.

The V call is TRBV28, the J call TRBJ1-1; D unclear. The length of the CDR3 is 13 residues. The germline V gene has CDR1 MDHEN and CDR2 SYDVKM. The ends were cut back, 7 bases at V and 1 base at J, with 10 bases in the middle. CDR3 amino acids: CASTITENTEAFF. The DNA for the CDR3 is TGTGCCAGCACGATCACTGAGAACACTGAAGCTTTCTTT.

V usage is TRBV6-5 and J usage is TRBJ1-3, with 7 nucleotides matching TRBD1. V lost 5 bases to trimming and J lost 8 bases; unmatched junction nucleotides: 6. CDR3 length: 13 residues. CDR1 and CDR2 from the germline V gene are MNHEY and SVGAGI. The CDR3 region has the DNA TGTGCCAGCAGTCGGACAGGCGGGGACACCATATATTTT. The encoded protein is CASSRTGGDTIYF.

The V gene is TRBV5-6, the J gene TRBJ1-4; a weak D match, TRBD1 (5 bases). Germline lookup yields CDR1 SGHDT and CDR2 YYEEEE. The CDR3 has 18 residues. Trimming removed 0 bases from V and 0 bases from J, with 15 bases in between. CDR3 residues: CASSLDRTIPATNEKLFF. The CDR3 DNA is TGTGCCAGCAGCTTGGACAGGACAATCCCTGCAACTAATGAAAAACTGTTTTTT. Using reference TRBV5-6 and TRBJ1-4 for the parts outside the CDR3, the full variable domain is DAGVTQSPTHLIKTRGQQVTLRCSPKSGHDTVSWYQQALGQGPQFIFQYYEEEERQRGNFPDRFSGHQFPNYSSELNVNALLLGDSALYLCASSLDRTIPATNEKLFFGSGTQLSVL.

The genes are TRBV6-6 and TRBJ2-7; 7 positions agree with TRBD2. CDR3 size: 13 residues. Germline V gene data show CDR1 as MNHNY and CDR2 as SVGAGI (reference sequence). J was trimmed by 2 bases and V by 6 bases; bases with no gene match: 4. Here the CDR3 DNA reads TGTGCCAGCAGCATTGGGACTACCTACGAGCAGTACTTC. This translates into CASSIGTTYEQYF.

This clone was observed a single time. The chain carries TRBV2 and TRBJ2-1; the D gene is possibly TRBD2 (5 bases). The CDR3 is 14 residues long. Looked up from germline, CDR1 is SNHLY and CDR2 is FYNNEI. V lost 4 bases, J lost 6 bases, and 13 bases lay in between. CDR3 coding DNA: TGTGCCAGCAGTGGAGGGTCCCGGGGCAATGAGCAGTTCTTC. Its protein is CASSGGSRGNEQFF.

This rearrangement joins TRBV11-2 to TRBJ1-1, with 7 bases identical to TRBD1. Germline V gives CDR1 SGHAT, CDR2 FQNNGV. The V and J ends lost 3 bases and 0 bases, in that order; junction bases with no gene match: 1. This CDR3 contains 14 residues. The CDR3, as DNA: TGTGCCAGCAGCTTGGGACAGTTGAACACTGAAGCTTTCTTT. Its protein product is CASSLGQLNTEAFF.

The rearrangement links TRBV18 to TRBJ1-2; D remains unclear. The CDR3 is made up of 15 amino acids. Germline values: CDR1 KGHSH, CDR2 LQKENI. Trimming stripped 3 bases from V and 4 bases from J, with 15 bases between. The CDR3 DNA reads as TGTGCCAGCTCACCTACGGCAGGTGAAGGCTATGGCTACACCTTC. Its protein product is CASSPTAGEGYGYTF.

The CDR3 nucleotides read TGTGCCAGCATTTCCGGGACTAGCCTAAATACGCAGTATTTT. Protein product: CASISGTSLNTQYF. V usage is TRBV6-1 and J usage is TRBJ2-3, with 9 bases aligning to TRBD2. CDR1 and CDR2 (germline): MNHNS, SASEGT. V lost 7 bases, J lost 7 bases, and 9 bases stayed unmatched. CDR3 length: 14 amino acids.

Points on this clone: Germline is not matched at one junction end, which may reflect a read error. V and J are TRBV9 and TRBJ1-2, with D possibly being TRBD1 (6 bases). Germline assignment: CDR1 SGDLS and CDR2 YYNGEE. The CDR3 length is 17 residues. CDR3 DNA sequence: TGTGCCAGCAGCCAGGGGTACAGGGTAGGAGCTAACTATGACTACACCTTC. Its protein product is CASSQGYRVGANYDYTF. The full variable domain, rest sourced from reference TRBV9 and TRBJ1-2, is DSGVTQTPKHLITATGQRVTLRCSPRSGDLSVYWYQQSLDQGLQFLIQYYNGEERAKGNILERFSAQQFPDLHSELNLSSLELGDSALYFCASSQGYRVGANYDYTFGSGTRLTVV.

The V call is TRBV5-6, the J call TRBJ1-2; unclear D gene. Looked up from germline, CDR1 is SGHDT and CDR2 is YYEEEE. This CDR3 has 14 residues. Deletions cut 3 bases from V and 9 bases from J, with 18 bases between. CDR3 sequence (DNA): TGTGCCAGCAGCTCTATCACCGGGATTTATAGCTACACCTTC. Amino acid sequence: CASSSITGIYSYTF.

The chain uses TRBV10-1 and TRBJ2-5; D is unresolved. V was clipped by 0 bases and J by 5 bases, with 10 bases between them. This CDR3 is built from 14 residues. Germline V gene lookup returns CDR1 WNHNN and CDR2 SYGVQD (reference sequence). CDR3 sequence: CASSESLGLETQYF. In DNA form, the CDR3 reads TGCGCCAGCAGTGAGTCCCTAGGATTGGAGACCCAGTACTTC.

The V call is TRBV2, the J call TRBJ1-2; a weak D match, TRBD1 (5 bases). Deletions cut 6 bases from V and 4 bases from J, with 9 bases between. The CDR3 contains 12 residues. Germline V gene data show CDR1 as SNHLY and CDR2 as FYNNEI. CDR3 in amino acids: CASRQVLYGYTF. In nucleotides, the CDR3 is TGTGCCAGCAGACAGGTCCTCTATGGCTACACCTTC.

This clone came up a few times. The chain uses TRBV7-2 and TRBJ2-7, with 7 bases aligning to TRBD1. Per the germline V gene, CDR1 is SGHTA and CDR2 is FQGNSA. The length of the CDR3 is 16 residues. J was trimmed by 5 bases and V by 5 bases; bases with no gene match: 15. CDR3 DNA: TGTGCCAGCAGCCGGGCCCCGACAGGGTCTTGGGACGAGCAGTACTTC. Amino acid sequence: CASSRAPTGSWDEQYF.

The CDR3 DNA sequence: TGTGCCAGCAGCCCAGGGGTGGGCAATCAGCCCCAGCATTTT. It encodes CASSPGVGNQPQHF. The chain links TRBV6-4 to TRBJ1-5; D perhaps matches TRBD1 (6 bases). CDR3 size: 14 residues. Trimming left V 6 bases short and J 2 bases short, with 11 bases between. Germline CDR1 reads MRHNA; CDR2 reads SNTAGT.

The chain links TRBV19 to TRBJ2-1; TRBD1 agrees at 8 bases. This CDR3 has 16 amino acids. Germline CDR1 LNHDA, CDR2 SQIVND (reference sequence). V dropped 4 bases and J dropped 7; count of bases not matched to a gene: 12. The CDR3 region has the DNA TGTGCCAGTAGTACCCGGACAGGGAGACCGGGGAATGAGCAGTTCTTC. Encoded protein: CASSTRTGRPGNEQFF.

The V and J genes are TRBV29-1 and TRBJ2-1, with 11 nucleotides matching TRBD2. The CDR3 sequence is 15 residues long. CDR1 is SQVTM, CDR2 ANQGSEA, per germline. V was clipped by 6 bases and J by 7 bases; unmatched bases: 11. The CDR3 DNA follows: TGCAGCGTCTATCATAGCGGGGGGGCGAGTAATGAGCAGTTCTTC. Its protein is CSVYHSGGASNEQFF.

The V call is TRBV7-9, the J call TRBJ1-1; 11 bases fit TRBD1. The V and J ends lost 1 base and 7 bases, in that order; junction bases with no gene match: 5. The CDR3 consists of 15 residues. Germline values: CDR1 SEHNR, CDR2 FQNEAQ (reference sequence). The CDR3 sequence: CASSLGTGGLSEAFF. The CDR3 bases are TGTGCCAGCAGCTTAGGGACAGGGGGCTTAAGTGAAGCTTTCTTT.